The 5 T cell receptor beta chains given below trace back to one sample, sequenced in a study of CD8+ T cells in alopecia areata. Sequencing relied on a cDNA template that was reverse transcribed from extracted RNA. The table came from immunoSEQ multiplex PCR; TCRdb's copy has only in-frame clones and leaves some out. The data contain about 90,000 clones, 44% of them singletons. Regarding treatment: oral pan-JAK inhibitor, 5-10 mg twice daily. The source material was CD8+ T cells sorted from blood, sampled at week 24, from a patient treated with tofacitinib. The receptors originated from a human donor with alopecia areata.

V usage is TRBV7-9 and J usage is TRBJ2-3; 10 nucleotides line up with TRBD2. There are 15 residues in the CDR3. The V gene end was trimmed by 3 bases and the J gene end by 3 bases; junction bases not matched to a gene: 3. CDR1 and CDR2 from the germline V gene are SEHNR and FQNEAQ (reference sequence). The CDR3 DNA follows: TGTGCCAGCAGCTTTACTAGCGGGGTAACAGATACGCAGTATTTT. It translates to CASSFTSGVTDTQYF.

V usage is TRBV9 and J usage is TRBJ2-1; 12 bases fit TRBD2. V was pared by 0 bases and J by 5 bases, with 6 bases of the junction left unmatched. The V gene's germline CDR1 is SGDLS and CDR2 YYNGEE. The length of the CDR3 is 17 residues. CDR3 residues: CASSVARTSGDNNEQFF. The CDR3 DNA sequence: TGTGCCAGCAGCGTAGCTCGGACTAGCGGGGACAACAATGAGCAGTTCTTC.

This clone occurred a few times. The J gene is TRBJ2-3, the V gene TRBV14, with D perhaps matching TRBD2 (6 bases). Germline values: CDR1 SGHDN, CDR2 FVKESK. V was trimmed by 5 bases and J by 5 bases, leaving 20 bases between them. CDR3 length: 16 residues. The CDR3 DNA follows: TGTGCCAGCAGCAGTCGACTAGGAAGAGGAGGAGATACGCAGTATTTT. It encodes CASSSRLGRGGDTQYF.

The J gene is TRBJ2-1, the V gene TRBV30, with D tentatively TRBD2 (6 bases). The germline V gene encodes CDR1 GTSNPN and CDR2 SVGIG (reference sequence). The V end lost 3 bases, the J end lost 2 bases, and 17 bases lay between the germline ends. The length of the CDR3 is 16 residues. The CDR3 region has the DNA TGTGCCTGGAGCCCAGGGACTCCCAAGGCCTACAATGAGCAGTTCTTC. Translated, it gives CAWSPGTPKAYNEQFF.

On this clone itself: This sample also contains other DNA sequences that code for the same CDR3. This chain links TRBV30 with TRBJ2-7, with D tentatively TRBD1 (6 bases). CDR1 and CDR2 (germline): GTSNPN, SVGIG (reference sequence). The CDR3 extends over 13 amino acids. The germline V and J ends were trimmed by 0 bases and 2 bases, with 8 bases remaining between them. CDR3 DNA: TGTGCCTGGAGTGTCGGACAGCCCTACGAGCAGTACTTC. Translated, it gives CAWSVGQPYEQYF. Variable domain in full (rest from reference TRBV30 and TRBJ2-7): SQTIHQWPATLVQPVGSPLSLECTVEGTSNPNLYWYRQAAGRGLQLLFYSVGIGQISSEVPQNLSASRPQDRQFILSSKKLLLSDSGFYLCAWSVGQPYEQYFGPGTRLTVT.